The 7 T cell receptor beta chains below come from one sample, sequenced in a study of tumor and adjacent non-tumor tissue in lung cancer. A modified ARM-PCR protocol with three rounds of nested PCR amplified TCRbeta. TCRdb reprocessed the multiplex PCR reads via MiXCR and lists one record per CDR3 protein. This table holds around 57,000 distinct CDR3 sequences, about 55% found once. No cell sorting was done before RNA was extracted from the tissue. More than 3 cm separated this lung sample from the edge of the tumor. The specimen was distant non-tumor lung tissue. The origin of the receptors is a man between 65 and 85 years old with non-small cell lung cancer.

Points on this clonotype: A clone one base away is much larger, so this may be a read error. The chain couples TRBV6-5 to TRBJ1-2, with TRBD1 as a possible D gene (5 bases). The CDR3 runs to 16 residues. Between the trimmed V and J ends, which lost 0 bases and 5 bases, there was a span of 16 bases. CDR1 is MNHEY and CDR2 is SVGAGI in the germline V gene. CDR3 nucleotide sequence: TGTGCCAGCAGTTACTCGACAGAGAGTGCCCAGTATGGCTACACCTTC. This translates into CASSYSTESAQYGYTF.

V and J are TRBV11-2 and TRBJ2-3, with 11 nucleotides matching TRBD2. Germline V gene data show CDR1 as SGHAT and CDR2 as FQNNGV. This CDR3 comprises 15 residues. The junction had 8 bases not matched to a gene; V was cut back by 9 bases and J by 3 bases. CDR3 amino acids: CASRCTSGSTDTQYF. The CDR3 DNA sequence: TGTGCCAGTAGGTGTACTAGCGGGAGTACAGATACGCAGTATTTT.

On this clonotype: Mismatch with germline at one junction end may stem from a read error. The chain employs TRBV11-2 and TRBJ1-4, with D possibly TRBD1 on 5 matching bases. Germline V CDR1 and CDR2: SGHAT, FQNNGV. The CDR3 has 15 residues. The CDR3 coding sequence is TGTACCAGCAGCGCCCAGGGAGGGACTAATGAAAAACTGTTTTTT. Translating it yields CTSSAQGGTNEKLFF. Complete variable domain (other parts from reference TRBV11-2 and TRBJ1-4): EAGVAQSPRYKIIEKRQSVAFWCNPISGHATLYWYQQILGQGPKLLIQFQNNGVVDDSQLPKDRFSAERLKGVDSTLKIQPAKLEDSAVYLCTSSAQGGTNEKLFFGSGTQLSVL.

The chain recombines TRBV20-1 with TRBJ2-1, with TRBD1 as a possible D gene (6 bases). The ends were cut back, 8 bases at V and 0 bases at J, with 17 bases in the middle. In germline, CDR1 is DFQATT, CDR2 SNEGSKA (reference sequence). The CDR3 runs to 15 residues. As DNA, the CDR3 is TGCAGTACGAGAGCAGGGGTTAGCTCCTACAATGAGCAGTTCTTC. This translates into CSTRAGVSSYNEQFF.

The CDR3: CASSRWGPTSEQFF. CDR3 DNA sequence: TGTGCCAGCAGCCGGTGGGGGCCGACAAGTGAGCAGTTCTTC. This chain links TRBV5-6 with TRBJ2-1, with a tentative D call TRBD1 (6 bases). CDR1 SGHDT and CDR2 YYEEEE come from the germline V gene. There are 14 residues in the CDR3. The V end lost 4 bases, the J end lost 9 bases, and 17 bases lay between the germline ends.

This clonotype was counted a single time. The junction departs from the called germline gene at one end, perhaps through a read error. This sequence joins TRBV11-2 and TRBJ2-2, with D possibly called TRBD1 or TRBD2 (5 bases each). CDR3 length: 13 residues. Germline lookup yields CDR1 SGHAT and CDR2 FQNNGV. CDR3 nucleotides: TGTGCCAGCACTCCACAAGGGACCGGGGAGCTGTGTTTT. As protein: CASTPQGTGELCF.

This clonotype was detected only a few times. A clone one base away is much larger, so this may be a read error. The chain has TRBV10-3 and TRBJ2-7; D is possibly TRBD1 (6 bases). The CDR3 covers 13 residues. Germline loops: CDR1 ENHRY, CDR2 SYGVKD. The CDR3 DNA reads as TGTACCATCGGTCAGGGGCCTCCCTGGGAGCAGTACTTC. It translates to CTIGQGPPWEQYF.